This T cell receptor beta chain was observed in a study of blood T cell repertoires in COVID-19. The table came from immunoSEQ multiplex PCR; TCRdb's copy has only in-frame clones and leaves some out. This sample carries about 220,000 clones, roughly 88% of them seen once, and the ten largest clones take about 2.2%. Germline CDR1 is SGHDT and CDR2 is YYEEEE. V dropped 4 bases and J dropped 7; count of bases not matched to a gene: 10. The CDR3 has 16 amino acids. The V and J genes are TRBV5-6 and TRBJ2-1, with TRBD2 identical over 11 bases. The source is a man aged 25 to 40 who had recovered from COVID-19. Sequencing was performed on peripheral blood. Here the CDR3 DNA reads TGTGCCAGCAGCCTTGTCGTACTAGCGGGGGTAAATGAGCAGTTCTTC. This translates into CASSLVVLAGVNEQFF. The full variable domain, in which reference TRBV5-6 and TRBJ2-1 provide the parts outside the CDR3, is DAGVTQSPTHLIKTRGQQVTLRCSPKSGHDTVSWYQQALGQGPQFIFQYYEEEERQRGNFPDRFSGHQFPNYSSELNVNALLLGDSALYLCASSLVVLAGVNEQFFGPGTRLTVL.